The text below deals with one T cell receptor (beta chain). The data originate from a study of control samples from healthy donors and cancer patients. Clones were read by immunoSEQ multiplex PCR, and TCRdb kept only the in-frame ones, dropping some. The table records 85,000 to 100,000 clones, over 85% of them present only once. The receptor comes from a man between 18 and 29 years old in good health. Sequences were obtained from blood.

This CDR3 is CASSTERQGKANEKLFF. The CDR3 bases are TGTGCCAGCAGTACCGAGCGACAGGGGAAGGCTAATGAAAAACTGTTTTTT. V gene TRBV27 combines with J gene TRBJ1-4, with 8 bases that match TRBD1. The CDR3 is made up of 17 amino acids. The trim removed 5 bases at V and 3 bases at J, leaving 11 bases unmatched. Germline V CDR1 and CDR2: MNHEY, SMNVEV (reference sequence).